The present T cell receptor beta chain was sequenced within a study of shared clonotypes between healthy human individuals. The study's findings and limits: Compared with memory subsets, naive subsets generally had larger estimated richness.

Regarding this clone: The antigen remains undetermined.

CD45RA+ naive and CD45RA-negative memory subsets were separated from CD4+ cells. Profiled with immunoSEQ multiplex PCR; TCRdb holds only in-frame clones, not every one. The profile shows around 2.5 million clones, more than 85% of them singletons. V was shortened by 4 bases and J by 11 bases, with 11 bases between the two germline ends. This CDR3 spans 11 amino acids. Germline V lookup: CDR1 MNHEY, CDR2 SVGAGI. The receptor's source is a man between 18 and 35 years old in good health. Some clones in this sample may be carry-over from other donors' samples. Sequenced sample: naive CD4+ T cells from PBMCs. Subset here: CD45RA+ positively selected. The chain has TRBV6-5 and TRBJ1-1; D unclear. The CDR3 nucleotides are TGTGCCAGCAGTTCCCAGGAGAGCGCTTTCTTT. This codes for CASSSQESAFF.